This T cell receptor (beta chain) stems from a study of blood T cell repertoires in COVID-19. Study context: Samples came from the United States, Italy and Spain, spanning acute and convalescent COVID-19. T cells, B-cell-depleted T cells, or PBMCs provided the cDNA or gDNA that served as material.

In the original workflow: Scientists estimated how many nucleated cells there were by amplifying reference gene primers. Generated by immunoSEQ multiplex PCR, the TCRdb table keeps only in-frame clones and is missing some. That table is the source of V, J and clone size, and D and trimming were worked out from the DNA. Among around 380,000 clones listed, roughly 77% were seen once. This clonotype was obtained from a human donor with acute or convalescent COVID-19. The donor label of this sample is uncertain. Sequencing was performed on peripheral blood.

CDR3 in DNA: TGTGCCAGCACGGACAGGACTCCCTCCTACGAGCAGTACTTC. Encoded protein: CASTDRTPSYEQYF. The chain carries TRBV2 and TRBJ2-7; 7 nucleotides line up with TRBD1. The CDR3 length is 14 residues. The trim removed 7 bases at V and 0 bases at J, leaving 6 bases unmatched. Germline CDR1 and CDR2: SNHLY and FYNNEI.